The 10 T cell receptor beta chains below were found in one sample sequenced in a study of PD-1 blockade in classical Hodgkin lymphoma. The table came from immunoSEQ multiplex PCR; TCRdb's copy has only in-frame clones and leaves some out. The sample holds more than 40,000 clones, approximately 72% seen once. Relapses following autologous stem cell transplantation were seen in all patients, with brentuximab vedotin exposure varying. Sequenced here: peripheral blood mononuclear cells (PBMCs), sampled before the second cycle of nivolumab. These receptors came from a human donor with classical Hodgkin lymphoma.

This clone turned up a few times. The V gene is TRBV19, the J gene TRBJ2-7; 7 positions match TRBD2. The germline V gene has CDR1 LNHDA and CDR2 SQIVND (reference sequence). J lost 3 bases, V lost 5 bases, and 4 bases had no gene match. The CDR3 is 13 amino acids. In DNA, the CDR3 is TGTGCCAGTAGTGTGGGACTACGCTACGAGCAGTACTTC. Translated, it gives CASSVGLRYEQYF.

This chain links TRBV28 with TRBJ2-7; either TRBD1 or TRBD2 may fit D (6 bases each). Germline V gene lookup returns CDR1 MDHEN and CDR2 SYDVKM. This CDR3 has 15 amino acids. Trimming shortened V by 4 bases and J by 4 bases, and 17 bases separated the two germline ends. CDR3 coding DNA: TGTGCCAGCAGTTCCCTGGGGGGCAGGACGTACGAGCAGTACTTC. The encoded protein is CASSSLGGRTYEQYF.

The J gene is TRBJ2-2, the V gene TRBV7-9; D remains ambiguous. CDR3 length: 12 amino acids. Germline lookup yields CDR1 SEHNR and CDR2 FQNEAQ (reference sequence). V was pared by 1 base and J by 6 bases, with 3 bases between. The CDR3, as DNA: TGTGCCAGCAGCTTAGGGCCCGGGGAGCTGTTTTTT. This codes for CASSLGPGELFF.

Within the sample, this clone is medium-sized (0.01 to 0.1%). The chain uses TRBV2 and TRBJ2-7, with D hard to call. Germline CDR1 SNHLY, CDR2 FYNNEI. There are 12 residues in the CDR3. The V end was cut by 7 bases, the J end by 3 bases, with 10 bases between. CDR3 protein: CASKGTYYEQYF. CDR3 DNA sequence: TGTGCCAGCAAAGGCACCTACTACGAGCAGTACTTC.

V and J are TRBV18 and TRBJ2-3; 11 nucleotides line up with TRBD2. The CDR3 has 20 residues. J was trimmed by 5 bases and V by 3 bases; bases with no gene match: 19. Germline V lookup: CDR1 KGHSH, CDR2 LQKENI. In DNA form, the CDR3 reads TGTGCCAGCTCACCCTACCGTTGGGGGACCACTAGCGGGGGCGGAGATACGCAGTATTTT. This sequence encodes CASSPYRWGTTSGGGDTQYF. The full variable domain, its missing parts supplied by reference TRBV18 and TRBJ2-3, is NAGVMQNPRHLVRRRGQEARLRCSPMKGHSHVYWYRQLPEEGLKFMVYLQKENIIDESGMPKERFSAEFPKEGPSILRIQQVVRGDSAAYFCASSPYRWGTTSGGGDTQYFGPGTRLTVL.

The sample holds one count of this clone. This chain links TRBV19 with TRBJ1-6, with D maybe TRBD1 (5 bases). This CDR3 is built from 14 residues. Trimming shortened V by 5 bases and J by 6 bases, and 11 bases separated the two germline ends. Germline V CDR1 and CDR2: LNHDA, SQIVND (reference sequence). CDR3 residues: CASSPGGSNSPLHF. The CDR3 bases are TGTGCCAGTAGTCCGGGGGGGAGTAATTCACCCCTCCACTTT.

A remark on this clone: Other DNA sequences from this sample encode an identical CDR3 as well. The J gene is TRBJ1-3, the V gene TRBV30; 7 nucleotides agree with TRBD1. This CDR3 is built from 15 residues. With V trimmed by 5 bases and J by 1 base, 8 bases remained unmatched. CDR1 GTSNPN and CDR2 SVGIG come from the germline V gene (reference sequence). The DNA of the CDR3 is TGTGCCTGGTCACGGGACAGTGGATCTGGAAACACCATATATTTT. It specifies CAWSRDSGSGNTIYF.

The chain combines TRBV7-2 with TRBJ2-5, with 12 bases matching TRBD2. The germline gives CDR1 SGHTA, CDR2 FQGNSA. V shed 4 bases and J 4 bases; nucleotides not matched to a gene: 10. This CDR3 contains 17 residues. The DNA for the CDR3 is TGTGCCAGCAGCTCGGGGGTGACTAGCGGGAGAAGAGAGACCCAGTACTTC. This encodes CASSSGVTSGRRETQYF. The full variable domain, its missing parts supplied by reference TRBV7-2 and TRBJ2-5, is GAGVSQSPSNKVTEKGKDVELRCDPISGHTALYWYRQSLGQGLEFLIYFQGNSAPDKSGLPSDRFSAERTGGSVSTLTIQRTQQEDSAVYLCASSSGVTSGRRETQYFGPGTRLLVL.

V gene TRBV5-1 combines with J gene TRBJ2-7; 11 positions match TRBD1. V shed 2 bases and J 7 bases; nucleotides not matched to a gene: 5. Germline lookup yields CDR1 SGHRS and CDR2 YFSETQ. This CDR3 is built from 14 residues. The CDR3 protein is CASSFGQGAEEQYF. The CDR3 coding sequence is TGCGCCAGCAGCTTCGGACAGGGGGCGGAAGAGCAGTACTTC.

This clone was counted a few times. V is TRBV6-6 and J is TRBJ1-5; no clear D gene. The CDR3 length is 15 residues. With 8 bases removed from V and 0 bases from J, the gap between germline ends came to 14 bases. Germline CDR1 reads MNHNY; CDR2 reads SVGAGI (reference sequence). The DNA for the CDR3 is TGTGCCAGCGGGCATGCTCGGAATAGCAATCAGCCCCAGCATTTT. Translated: CASGHARNSNQPQHF.